This is a list of T cell receptor beta chains from one sample in a study of vaccination and CD4 T cells after COVID-19. Each CDR3 protein is one row after TCRdb ran MiXCR on the PCR reads. Among 20,000 or so distinct CDR3 sequences, about three fifths were seen once, and the ten largest hold over 9%. The antigens of these receptors remain unknown. The source material was CD4+ T cells from blood, cultured in vitro. The receptors were gathered from a human donor who had recovered from COVID-19. CDR3s include the opening cysteine and the closing phenylalanine or tryptophan. The D gene is left open where the match is weak. Only some rows state a clone size, as once, few, many or a class for expanded clones.

CDR3 length: 14; J gene: TRBJ2-3; V gene: TRBV7-9; clone size: few; D gene: NA; CDR3 protein: CASGWEGGTDTQYF; CDR3 DNA: TGTGCCAGCGGATGGGAAGGGGGCACAGATACGCAGTATTTT
CDR3 length: 15; J gene: TRBJ2-5; V gene: TRBV10-2; clone size: once; D gene: TRBD2; CDR3 protein: CASRELAGEEETQYF; CDR3 DNA: TGCGCCAGCAGGGAGCTAGCGGGAGAAGAAGAGACCCAGTACTTC
CDR3 length: 12; J gene: TRBJ2-3; V gene: TRBV14; clone size: NA; D gene: NA; CDR3 protein: CASSFSTDTQYF; CDR3 DNA: TGTGCCAGCAGTTTCTCTACAGATACGCAGTATTTT
CDR3 length: 13; J gene: TRBJ2-2; V gene: TRBV7-3; clone size: once; D gene: NA; CDR3 protein: CASSRDFTGELFF; CDR3 DNA: TGTGCCAGCAGCCGGGACTTCACCGGGGAGCTGTTTTTT
CDR3 length: 13; J gene: TRBJ2-5; V gene: TRBV6-1; clone size: NA; D gene: TRBD2; CDR3 protein: CASSLGLAGGQYF; CDR3 DNA: TGTGCCAGCAGCCTGGGACTAGCGGGAGGCCAGTACTTC
CDR3 length: 16; J gene: TRBJ1-6; V gene: TRBV5-4; clone size: NA; D gene: TRBD1; CDR3 protein: CASSLIGTGYRSPLHF; CDR3 DNA: TGTGCCAGCAGCCTCATCGGGACAGGGTATCGTTCACCCCTCCACTTT
CDR3 length: 14; J gene: TRBJ1-6; V gene: TRBV10-3; clone size: NA; D gene: NA; CDR3 protein: CAISEGRDYSPLHF; CDR3 DNA: TGTGCCATCAGTGAGGGAAGGGATTATTCACCCCTCCACTTT
CDR3 length: 15; J gene: TRBJ2-2; V gene: TRBV6-1; clone size: NA; D gene: NA; CDR3 protein: CASKGREANTGELFF; CDR3 DNA: TGTGCCAGCAAGGGGCGAGAAGCGAACACCGGGGAGCTGTTTTTT
CDR3 length: 14; J gene: TRBJ1-1; V gene: TRBV25-1; clone size: NA; D gene: NA; CDR3 protein: CASSESPFDSEAFF; CDR3 DNA: TGTGCCAGCAGTGAATCACCATTTGATTCTGAAGCTTTCTTT
CDR3 length: 12; J gene: TRBJ2-4; V gene: TRBV19; clone size: NA; D gene: TRBD2; CDR3 protein: CASSNREDIQYF; CDR3 DNA: TGTGCCAGTAGCAACCGGGAGGACATTCAGTACTTC
CDR3 length: 18; J gene: TRBJ2-5; V gene: TRBV27; clone size: NA; D gene: TRBD2; CDR3 protein: CASSLLAGGYESRETQYF; CDR3 DNA: TGTGCCAGCAGTTTATTAGCGGGAGGATATGAGTCGAGAGAGACCCAGTACTTC
CDR3 length: 16; J gene: TRBJ2-3; V gene: TRBV5-1; clone size: NA; D gene: NA; CDR3 protein: CASSLEGGGGPDTQYF; CDR3 DNA: TGCGCCAGCAGCTTGGAGGGGGGAGGAGGGCCAGATACGCAGTATTTT
CDR3 length: 16; J gene: TRBJ1-5; V gene: TRBV20-1; clone size: NA; D gene: NA; CDR3 protein: CSARGLGQSTFQPQHF; CDR3 DNA: TGCAGTGCTAGGGGGTTAGGGCAGAGCACCTTTCAGCCCCAGCATTTT
CDR3 length: 18; J gene: TRBJ2-3; V gene: TRBV7-6; clone size: once; D gene: TRBD2; CDR3 protein: CASSLELAGTSNADTQYF; CDR3 DNA: TGTGCCAGCAGCCTAGAACTAGCGGGGACTTCGAATGCAGATACGCAGTATTTT
CDR3 length: 16; J gene: TRBJ1-1; V gene: TRBV19; clone size: once; D gene: TRBD1; CDR3 protein: CASSIRWSAGGTEAFF; CDR3 DNA: TGTGCCAGTAGTATAAGGTGGAGTGCAGGGGGCACTGAAGCTTTCTTT
CDR3 length: 16; J gene: TRBJ2-7; V gene: TRBV2; clone size: few; D gene: NA; CDR3 protein: CASSALFGSLSYEQYF; CDR3 DNA: TGTGCCAGCAGTGCCCTTTTCGGGAGCCTCTCCTACGAGCAGTACTTC
CDR3 length: 16; J gene: TRBJ2-1; V gene: TRBV10-3; clone size: NA; D gene: TRBD2; CDR3 protein: CAISDSVLAGYNEQFF; CDR3 DNA: TGTGCCATCAGTGACTCGGTACTAGCGGGGTACAATGAGCAGTTCTTC
CDR3 length: 16; J gene: TRBJ1-6; V gene: TRBV28; clone size: NA; D gene: NA; CDR3 protein: CASSDIRSSYNSPLHF; CDR3 DNA: TGTGCCAGCAGCGACATCAGGAGCTCCTATAATTCACCCCTCCACTTT
CDR3 length: 14; J gene: TRBJ2-5; V gene: TRBV19; clone size: once; D gene: NA; CDR3 protein: CASSQGARRETQYF; CDR3 DNA: TGTGCCAGTTCTCAAGGAGCCCGAAGGGAGACCCAGTACTTC
CDR3 length: 15; J gene: TRBJ2-4; V gene: TRBV29-1; clone size: NA; D gene: TRBD2; CDR3 protein: CSVTLDTAGGNIQYF; CDR3 DNA: TGCAGCGTTACTTTGGACACGGCGGGGGGGAACATTCAGTACTTC
CDR3 length: 16; J gene: TRBJ2-1; V gene: TRBV6-1; clone size: NA; D gene: TRBD2; CDR3 protein: CASIFNGLAGDNEQFF; CDR3 DNA: TGTGCCAGCATCTTTAATGGACTAGCGGGAGACAATGAGCAGTTCTTC
CDR3 length: 13; J gene: TRBJ1-2; V gene: TRBV10-3; clone size: few; D gene: NA; CDR3 protein: CAISSRETYGYTF; CDR3 DNA: TGTGCCATCAGTTCCAGGGAGACTTATGGCTACACCTTC
CDR3 length: 16; J gene: TRBJ1-5; V gene: TRBV18; clone size: NA; D gene: TRBD1; CDR3 protein: CASSPGTGGVNQPQHF; CDR3 DNA: TGTGCCAGCTCACCAGGGACAGGGGGCGTCAATCAGCCCCAGCATTTT
CDR3 length: 16; J gene: TRBJ2-3; V gene: TRBV15; clone size: few; D gene: NA; CDR3 protein: CATSRGNRVSTDTQYF; CDR3 DNA: TGTGCCACCAGCAGGGGGAACAGGGTTAGCACAGATACGCAGTATTTT
CDR3 length: 14; J gene: TRBJ2-2; V gene: TRBV7-9; clone size: NA; D gene: TRBD1; CDR3 protein: CASRRQGSTGELFF; CDR3 DNA: TGTGCCAGCAGGCGACAGGGGAGCACCGGGGAGCTGTTTTTT
CDR3 length: 12; J gene: TRBJ1-2; V gene: TRBV28; clone size: NA; D gene: NA; CDR3 protein: CASRDNNYGYTF; CDR3 DNA: TGTGCCAGCCGGGACAATAACTATGGCTACACCTTC
CDR3 length: 15; J gene: TRBJ2-2; V gene: TRBV11-2; clone size: NA; D gene: NA; CDR3 protein: CASSFTPLDSGELFF; CDR3 DNA: TGTGCCAGCAGCTTCACCCCTCTGGATTCCGGGGAGCTGTTTTTT
CDR3 length: 15; J gene: TRBJ2-3; V gene: TRBV15; clone size: few; D gene: NA; CDR3 protein: CATSRDASGTRTQYF; CDR3 DNA: TGTGCCACCAGCAGAGACGCTTCCGGGACCCGAACGCAGTATTTT
CDR3 length: 13; J gene: TRBJ2-7; V gene: TRBV20-1; clone size: NA; D gene: TRBD1; CDR3 protein: CSAARDRGREQYF; CDR3 DNA: TGCAGTGCTGCACGTGACAGGGGGCGAGAGCAGTACTTC
CDR3 length: 16; J gene: TRBJ1-1; V gene: TRBV6-5; clone size: NA; D gene: TRBD1; CDR3 protein: CASSSYHRTGGGKAFF; CDR3 DNA: TGTGCCAGCAGTTCTTACCACAGGACAGGGGGCGGAAAAGCTTTCTTT
CDR3 length: 16; J gene: TRBJ1-5; V gene: TRBV19; clone size: few; D gene: TRBD1; CDR3 protein: CASRGTGIYSNQPQHF; CDR3 DNA: TGTGCCAGTAGGGGGACAGGAATTTATAGCAATCAGCCCCAGCATTTT
CDR3 length: 15; J gene: TRBJ1-5; V gene: TRBV7-2; clone size: NA; D gene: NA; CDR3 protein: CASSSSPGPHQPQHF; CDR3 DNA: TGTGCCAGCAGCTCATCCCCGGGACCCCATCAGCCCCAGCATTTT
CDR3 length: 13; J gene: TRBJ1-5; V gene: TRBV7-2; clone size: NA; D gene: NA; CDR3 protein: CASSPNPNQPQHF; CDR3 DNA: TGTGCCAGCAGCCCGAACCCCAATCAGCCCCAGCATTTT
CDR3 length: 17; J gene: TRBJ1-2; V gene: TRBV19; clone size: few; D gene: TRBD1; CDR3 protein: CASSIGSRRAGGHGYTF; CDR3 DNA: TGTGCCAGTAGTATAGGATCCCGCCGGGCAGGGGGTCATGGCTACACCTTC
CDR3 length: 12; J gene: TRBJ1-5; V gene: TRBV25-1; clone size: medium-sized; D gene: NA; CDR3 protein: CASSWGNQPQHF; CDR3 DNA: TGTGCCAGCAGTTGGGGGAATCAGCCCCAGCATTTT
CDR3 length: 15; J gene: TRBJ2-5; V gene: TRBV7-9; clone size: NA; D gene: NA; CDR3 protein: CASSPYRASRETQYF; CDR3 DNA: TGTGCCAGCAGCCCTTACAGGGCGTCTCGGGAGACCCAGTACTTC